The rows below give T cell receptor beta chains drawn from one sample of a study of naive and memory T cell subsets. TCRdb processed the 5' RACE reads anew with MiXCR; each CDR3 protein has one entry. The sample consists of over 45,000 distinct CDR3 sequences, about 4.4% of them appearing once. These receptors were obtained from a female donor in good health. Each CDR3 is given with its conserved first and last residue. D genes are given only for firm matches. Clone size is not always given. Where it is, it says once, few, many or a class for expanded clones.

d_call,cdr3_length,v_call,clone_size,j_call,cdr3_nt,cdr3_aa
-,13,TRBV12-3/TRBV12-4,many,TRBJ1-5,TGTGCCAGCAGACCAAACAGGGTTTCGGCCCAGCATTTT,CASRPNRVSAQHF
-,14,TRBV20-1,many,TRBJ1-2,TGCAGTGCTACCCCACTGACGGTTAACTATGGCTACACCTTC,CSATPLTVNYGYTF
-,12,TRBV7-9,-,TRBJ2-2,TGTGCCAGCAGCTTTTTAGCGTTGGAGCTGTTTTTT,CASSFLALELFF
-,14,TRBV5-5,few,TRBJ2-7,TGTGCCAGCAGCTTGGCTGTAGGTTCCTACGAGCAGTACTTC,CASSLAVGSYEQYF
-,12,TRBV19,few,TRBJ1-5,TGTGCCAGTAGGAGAAACAATCAGCCCCAGCATTTT,CASRRNNQPQHF
-,12,TRBV12-3/TRBV12-4,few,TRBJ1-2,TGTGCCAGCACCCTTGGTAACTATGGCGACACCTTC,CASTLGNYGDTF
-,15,TRBV5-6,many,TRBJ1-1,TGTGCCAGCAGCTTGACTGAGTGGGGGCGCACTGAAGCTTTCTTT,CASSLTEWGRTEAFF
-,14,TRBV20-1,many,TRBJ1-5,TGCAGTGCCCACGAAGTCGGCTACAATCAGCCCCAGCATTTT,CSAHEVGYNQPQHF
TRBD1,16,TRBV6-5,many,TRBJ2-2,TGTGCCAGCAGTAACCGGGACAGGGGCCCCACCGGGGAGCTGTTTTTT,CASSNRDRGPTGELFF
TRBD1,18,TRBV28,many,TRBJ2-5,TGTGCCAGCAGTTTCCCATGGACCGGGACAGGGGGCCTGGAGACCCAGTACTTC,CASSFPWTGTGGLETQYF
-,15,TRBV28,many,TRBJ2-5,TGTGCCAGCAGGGGCGGGGCCTCATGGGAAGAGACCCAGTACTTC,CASRGGASWEETQYF
TRBD2,15,TRBV2,-,TRBJ2-3,TGTGCCAGCAGTATAGCGGGGCATAGCACAGATACGCAGTATTTT,CASSIAGHSTDTQYF
TRBD1,16,TRBV10-3,many,TRBJ1-2,TGTGCCATCAGCACCGGGACAGGGGCCCCCGACTATGGCTACACCTTC,CAISTGTGAPDYGYTF
-,14,TRBV9,many,TRBJ2-2,TGTGCCAGCAGCGTAGGCCCAGGAGCCGGGGAGCTGTTTTTT,CASSVGPGAGELFF
-,14,TRBV19,few,TRBJ2-3,TGTGCCAGTAAGGTGCAACCTTACACAGATACGCAGTATTTT,CASKVQPYTDTQYF
-,13,TRBV28,many,TRBJ1-1,TGTGCCAGCAGTTTAGAGGCTTACACTGAAGCTTTCTTT,CASSLEAYTEAFF
TRBD1,15,TRBV30,-,TRBJ1-2,TGTGCCTGGAAAAGGCAGGGACAGGGTTACTATGGCTACACCTTC,CAWKRQGQGYYGYTF
TRBD2,12,TRBV14,few,TRBJ2-3,TGTGCCAGCAGCCGTAGCGGGACTACGCAGTATTTT,CASSRSGTTQYF
TRBD1,14,TRBV6-2/TRBV6-3,few,TRBJ2-5,TGTGCCTCCCGACGGGGACAGGGGCAAGAGACCCAGTACTTC,CASRRGQGQETQYF
-,15,TRBV6-5,many,TRBJ2-4,TGTGCCAGCAGTTTTTTCCAGGGGGCCAAAAACATTCAGTACTTC,CASSFFQGAKNIQYF
TRBD1,13,TRBV12-3/TRBV12-4,few,TRBJ1-2,TGTGCCAGCAGAGCCGGGACAGGGGGAGGCTACACCTTC,CASRAGTGGGYTF
-,15,TRBV3-1,many,TRBJ2-7,TGTGCCAGCAGCCAAGGGGCCCGGGTAAACTACGAGCAGTACTTC,CASSQGARVNYEQYF
TRBD1,14,TRBV10-3,-,TRBJ2-5,TGTGCCATCAAGACAGGGGGAAACCAAGAGACCCAGTACTTC,CAIKTGGNQETQYF
TRBD2,15,TRBV18,many,TRBJ2-1,TGTGCCAGCTCACCCTCTAGCGGGAATTACAATGAGCAGTTCTTC,CASSPSSGNYNEQFF
TRBD1,15,TRBV27,many,TRBJ1-4,TGTGCCAGCAGTTCCCTTGACAGGGGGGATGAAAAACTGTTTTTT,CASSSLDRGDEKLFF
-,13,TRBV27,many,TRBJ2-2,TGTGCCAGCCATCGAGGGGCTGGCGGGGAGCTGTTTTTT,CASHRGAGGELFF
TRBD2,13,TRBV28,-,TRBJ2-5,TGTGCCAGCAGTTTAATAGCGGGGACCACCCAGTACTTC,CASSLIAGTTQYF
-,17,TRBV20-1,many,TRBJ1-4,TGCAGTGTCCCCTTCGGACCGGGCCTTTGGACTAATGAAAAACTGTTTTTT,CSVPFGPGLWTNEKLFF
-,15,TRBV7-2,many,TRBJ1-3,TGTGCCAGCAGCTTAGTGAGAGGCCCTGGAAACACCATATATTTT,CASSLVRGPGNTIYF
TRBD2,18,TRBV5-1,-,TRBJ2-7,TGCGCCAGCAGCTTCAGTTTGCGGGAGGCCGCCGCGAGCCACGAGCAGTACTTC,CASSFSLREAAASHEQYF
-,15,TRBV5-1,-,TRBJ1-1,TGCGCCAGCAGCTTGCTCCTGGGCATGAACACTGAAGCTTTCTTT,CASSLLLGMNTEAFF
TRBD2,16,TRBV2,many,TRBJ2-5,TGTGCCAGCAGTGTTTGGACTAGCGGGGCCCAAGAGACCCAGTACTTC,CASSVWTSGAQETQYF
-,16,TRBV9,many,TRBJ2-2,TGTGCCAGCAGCGGAATAACGGGAGACCTCACCGGGGAGCTGTTTTTT,CASSGITGDLTGELFF
TRBD1,14,TRBV12-3/TRBV12-4,many,TRBJ2-7,TGTGCCAGCAGTGTCCGGGACAGGGGGCTCGAGCAGTACTTC,CASSVRDRGLEQYF
-,17,TRBV6-5,many,TRBJ2-6,TGTGCCAGCAGTCCCGGACAGATTAGCTCTGGGGCCAACGTCCTGACTTTC,CASSPGQISSGANVLTF
-,15,TRBV7-2,many,TRBJ1-1,TGTGCCAGCAGCTTTGGGGCAGGCATGAACACTGAAGCTTTCTTT,CASSFGAGMNTEAFF
TRBD2,16,TRBV6-5,few,TRBJ2-1,TGTGCCAGCAGTTACTCCTGGACTAGCGTCTCCAATGAGCAGTTCTTC,CASSYSWTSVSNEQFF
-,17,TRBV9,few,TRBJ2-4,TGTGCCAGCAGCGTAGATCCGCCACTTGGAGCCAAAAACATTCAGTACTTC,CASSVDPPLGAKNIQYF
-,14,TRBV19,many,TRBJ1-4,TGTGCCTCTCGCGAAGGGACAACTAATGAAAAACTGTTTTTT,CASREGTTNEKLFF
-,13,TRBV5-4,many,TRBJ2-3,TGTGCCAGCAGCTTGGAAGTCTTCGATACGCAGTATTTT,CASSLEVFDTQYF
-,15,TRBV3-1,many,TRBJ2-7,TGTGCCAGCAGCCTAGAAGGGGGACACCCCTACGAGCAGTACTTC,CASSLEGGHPYEQYF
TRBD2,17,TRBV24-1,-,TRBJ2-5,TGTGCCACCAGTGCTCGTGGGGACTACCAGGAGCGCGAGACCCAGTACTTC,CATSARGDYQERETQYF
-,13,TRBV7-9,few,TRBJ1-5,TGTGCCAGCAGCTTACCGGGGATTGGGCCCCAGCATTTT,CASSLPGIGPQHF
-,12,TRBV6-5,many,TRBJ1-1,TGTGCCAGCAGTACATCCTGGACTGAAGCTTTCTTT,CASSTSWTEAFF
-,12,TRBV20-1,many,TRBJ1-4,TGCAGTGCCCCGGACCTGAATGAAAAACTGTTTTTT,CSAPDLNEKLFF
-,15,TRBV7-6,few,TRBJ1-1,TGTGCCAGCAGCTCCTCCAGGGGACCGAACACTGAAGCTTTCTTT,CASSSSRGPNTEAFF
TRBD1,13,TRBV28,few,TRBJ1-2,TGTGCCAGCTACCTCCCCGGGACAGCCTTTAGGGTCTTC,CASYLPGTAFRVF
-,17,TRBV11-2,many,TRBJ2-2,TGTGCCAGCAGCTTCCACCAGGGACGTACGAACACCGGGGAGCTGTTTTTT,CASSFHQGRTNTGELFF
-,14,TRBV29-1,few,TRBJ1-2,TGCAGCGTTGATGCCCGGGGGGATTTCTATGGCTACACCTTC,CSVDARGDFYGYTF
TRBD2,14,TRBV19,many,TRBJ2-7,TGTGCCAGTTCCCTGACTAGCGGGACAGGAGAGCAGTACTTC,CASSLTSGTGEQYF
-,12,TRBV28,-,TRBJ2-7,TGTGCCAGCAGTTTATGGGGCTACGAGCAGTACTTC,CASSLWGYEQYF
-,18,TRBV28,-,TRBJ2-3,TGTGCCAGCAGTACCGACAGGGAGGGATTCTCTAGCACAGATACGCAGTATTTT,CASSTDREGFSSTDTQYF